The entry below describes one TCR beta chain. Its antigen is still unknown. No per-base quality is available; no much larger clone lies one base away. CDR1 and CDR2 are drawn from the germline V gene (reference sequence): PRHDT, FYEKMQ. Germline trimming: 6 bases from V, 2 bases from J; junction bases outside gene matches: 7. The CDR3, cysteine through phenylalanine, is 15 amino acids long. The DNA shown is the 45-base CDR3, in frame from base 1. RNA was extracted with the RNeasy kit and about 0.45 to 1 ug was reverse transcribed using random hexamers. TCR beta CDR3 regions were amplified with the immunoSEQ multiplex PCR assay covering 54 Vbeta and 13 Jbeta segments. To correct PCR amplification bias, a synthetic template baseline was used for both primer optimization and computational correction. In the source study's methods: Only productive sequences were kept, with reads annotated to V, D and J genes according to IMGT and analyzed in immunoSEQ Analyzer. Clonality was computed as one minus Shannon entropy normalized by log2 of the number of productive unique sequences. For each patient and control, public and private clones were evaluated among the 100 most prevalent clones. Clones were defined as Susac-specific if absent from the healthy and MS cohorts, from 1052 published viral clones and from other ImmuneACCESS disease sequences. TCRdb reran the public reads through fastp at Q25 and MiXCR, keeping productive beta chains. Here each entry gathers all rows of one CDR3 protein and keeps the most common genes and DNA. TCRdb's processing, not the study's, gives the V and J calls here. The sample table lists some 110,000 distinct CDR3 sequences, approximately 95% of them with a count of one. Together, the top ten hold roughly 0.3% of the sample.

This sample was taken from a study of CD8 T cells in Susac syndrome (dated by TCRdb to about 2019). Regarding the research as a whole: The study used repertoire sequencing to test whether antigen drove CD8+ T cell activation and differentiation in Susac syndrome. The study compared CD8+ T cell repertoire clonality among 11 to 12 healthy donors, approximately 14 Susac syndrome patients and approximately 16 multiple sclerosis patients. The full study reports these points: The TCR sequencing and HLA analysis was acknowledged to have included a relatively small number of individuals.

Peripheral blood CD8+ and CD4+ T cells from healthy donors, Susac syndrome patients and multiple sclerosis patients were profiled using high-throughput TCR beta sequencing. The multiple sclerosis controls were treatment-naive patients whose relapsing-remitting disease, either stable or active, fulfilled the revised McDonald criteria. Bulk CD8+ and CD4+ T cells were purified by magnetic negative isolation, while CD8+ TEMRA cells were enriched using FACS. Blood was drawn into EDTA tubes, processed within 24 hours, and PBMCs were isolated by density gradient centrifugation. PBMCs intended for TCR sequencing were cryopreserved in liquid nitrogen and thawed later in a water bath at 37 degrees C. Purity of sorted or isolated CD4+, CD8+ and CD8+ TEMRA cells was at least 90%.

Source material: CD8+ T cells from PBMCs. The V and J genes are TRBV13 and TRBJ2-1; 7 central bases correspond to TRBD2. The TCR originated in a human donor with multiple sclerosis. The nucleotide sequence reads TGTGCCAGCAGTTATGGGAGGGAGGCCTACAATGAGCAGTTCTTC. The encoded protein is CASSYGREAYNEQFF.